This T cell receptor (beta chain) was identified in a study of CD8+ T cells in alopecia areata. Study results and caveats: Alopecia totalis/universalis scalp especially showed more expanded CD8+ clones than normal scalp. Only one nonresponder was present, which leaves the link between baseline CD8+ expansion and response uncertain. Scalp samples also contribute reads from the resident alphabeta T cells found in normal skin.

V lost 7 bases and J 1 base, leaving 14 bases between the germline ends. The germline V gene encodes CDR1 SEHNR and CDR2 FQNEAQ (reference sequence). The CDR3 loop spans 15 amino acids. Reverse transcription of extracted RNA yielded cDNA, which provided the sequencing template. Some clones are missing from TCRdb's copy, which holds only in-frame ones; the method was immunoSEQ multiplex PCR. The data show 130,000 to 150,000 clones, with 82% seen just once and approximately 25% held by the top ten. Documented treatment: oral pan-JAK inhibitor, 5-10 mg twice daily. Both CD4+ and CD8+ T cells were separated by sorting PBMCs. This clone was counted only a few times. The antigen is undetermined.

Material: CD8+ T cells sorted from blood, obtained at week 4, from a patient treated with tofacitinib. This rearrangement joins TRBV7-9 to TRBJ2-1; D may be TRBD1 or TRBD2 (5 bases each). This TCR was recovered from a human donor with alopecia areata. CDR3: CASMGEPSSYNEQFF. As DNA, the CDR3 is TGTGCCAGCATGGGGGAACCGAGTTCCTACAATGAGCAGTTCTTC.